This T cell receptor (beta chain) was recovered during a study of blood T cell repertoires in COVID-19. At the level of the study: Whether acute or convalescent, the COVID-19 samples came from the United States, Italy and Spain. T cells, B-cell-depleted T cells, or PBMCs supplied cDNA or gDNA.

Authors' analysis steps: It was from reference gene primer amplification that nucleated cell counts were estimated. The assay was immunoSEQ multiplex PCR, and TCRdb's table has in-frame clones only and misses some. V, J and clone size derive from that table, while D and trimming were established from the DNA sequence. The table lists 250,000 to 300,000 clones, roughly nine tenths of them singletons. Seattle-derived patients entered the study during active infection and were followed longitudinally. The CDR3 has 15 amino acids. The germline gives CDR1 LGHDT, CDR2 YNNKEL (reference sequence). The V segment lost 7 bases and the J segment 2 bases; nucleotides outside the gene matches: 10.

V gene TRBV3-1 (or the pseudogene TRBV3-2) combines with J gene TRBJ2-7; 8 nucleotides align to TRBD2. This clonotype was obtained from a woman between 25 and 40 years old with COVID-19, enrolled during active disease. The sample taken for sequencing was peripheral blood. The CDR3 nucleotides read TGTGCCAGCACCCCCGGGGGGGGCAGGACCTACGAGCAGTACTTC. Residues: CASTPGGGRTYEQYF.